A single sample is the source of the 20 T cell receptor beta chains below, sequenced in a study of identical twins. MiXCR, run by TCRdb on the 5' RACE reads, gives a single entry per CDR3 protein. In the table there are hundreds of thousands of distinct CDR3 sequences, 21% of which are singletons. These records were also assigned to another study, of T cells expressing NK-cell markers.

Sequenced material: PBMCs. These receptors originate from a woman between 18 and 30 years old in good health.

In DNA form, the CDR3 reads TGTGCCAGCAGTTACTCGGCTTTGGATGAGCAGTTCTTC. Translated, it gives CASSYSALDEQFF. J is TRBJ2-1 and V is TRBV6-5, with D hard to call. From germline, CDR1 is MNHEY and CDR2 SVGAGI. The CDR3 runs to 13 residues. Trimming took 0 bases from V and 8 from J, leaving 8 bases between them.

This rearrangement joins TRBV3-1 to TRBJ2-1; 12 bases agree with TRBD2. Trimming took 1 base from V and 7 from J; bases not matched to a gene: 8. The CDR3 length is 17 residues. Germline loops: CDR1 LGHDT, CDR2 YNNKEL (reference sequence). CDR3 in amino acids: CASSQVSSGRARNEQFF. CDR3 bases: TGTGCCAGCAGCCAAGTATCTAGCGGGAGGGCCCGGAATGAGCAGTTCTTC.

Note on this clonotype: A much larger clone lies one base from this, so it may be a read error. This rearrangement joins TRBV6-2 or TRBV6-3 to TRBJ2-2; D call uncertain. The germline V gene has CDR1 MNHEY and CDR2 SVGEGT. V dropped 2 bases and J dropped 7 bases, with 2 bases sitting between them. This CDR3 is built from 11 residues. The CDR3 sequence is CASSYIGELFF. The CDR3 nucleotides are TGTGCCAGCAGTTACATCGGGGAGCTGTTTTTT.

This clonotype was counted ten times or more. This chain uses TRBV6-6 with TRBJ1-1; 11 bases map to TRBD1. The germline V gene encodes CDR1 MNHNY and CDR2 SVGAGI (reference sequence). This CDR3 region has 13 residues. The V gene end was trimmed by 6 bases and the J gene end by 11 bases; junction bases not matched to a gene: 8. The CDR3 is CASSPGQGASAFF. The CDR3 DNA reads TGTGCCAGCAGCCCCGGACAGGGGGCTTCGGCTTTCTTT.

This clonotype has ten or more counts. The chain links TRBV5-1 to TRBJ1-6; D perhaps matches TRBD1 (6 bases). Deletions cut 0 bases from V and 6 bases from J, with 19 bases between. Germline V gene sequence: CDR1 SGHRS, CDR2 YFSETQ. The CDR3 is 18 amino acids. CDR3 amino acids: CASSLAVRSGASNSPLHF. CDR3 DNA sequence: TGCGCCAGCAGCTTGGCCGTGAGATCGGGGGCCAGTAATTCACCCCTCCACTTT.

The rearrangement joins TRBV20-1 to TRBJ2-6; possible D gene TRBD2, 6 bases. CDR1 and CDR2 from the germline V gene are DFQATT and SNEGSKA (reference sequence). Trimming stripped 1 base from V and 3 bases from J, with 10 bases between. The CDR3 length is 15 residues. The DNA of the CDR3 is TGCAGTGCTAGAGTAGGCGGGGTTGGGGCCAACGTCCTGACTTTC. This sequence encodes CSARVGGVGANVLTF.

This clonotype has more than one count but fewer than ten. The rearrangement links TRBV20-1 to TRBJ2-1, with 7 bases matching TRBD1. V lost 3 bases and J lost 4; bases outside the gene matches: 3. This CDR3 region has 13 residues. Germline V gene lookup returns CDR1 DFQATT and CDR2 SNEGSKA (reference sequence). The CDR3 DNA reads as TGCAGTGCTAGCGACAGGGATTACAATGAGCAGTTCTTC. Translating gives CSASDRDYNEQFF.

The chain joins TRBV4-1 to TRBJ1-1; D ambiguous. The CDR3 is 13 amino acids. The V end lost 1 base, the J end lost 4 bases, and 7 bases lay between the germline ends. The germline V gene has CDR1 MGHRA and CDR2 YSYEKL. The CDR3 region has the DNA TGCGCCAGCAGCCAAGGGTTTCGCACTGAAGCTTTCTTT. Its protein product is CASSQGFRTEAFF.

This clonotype was seen a few times. The rearrangement links TRBV12-3 or TRBV12-4 to TRBJ2-7; a weak D match, TRBD1 (5 bases). The CDR3 runs to 13 residues. V was shortened by 6 bases and J by 1 base, with 10 bases between the two germline ends. CDR3 nucleotides: TGTGCCAGCAGGGGCAGGGTATCCTACGAGCAGTACTTC. Its protein product is CASRGRVSYEQYF.

There are a few counts of this clonotype. The rearrangement uses TRBV28 and TRBJ2-7; 9 nucleotides match TRBD1. After removal of 7 bases from V and 3 bases from J, the junction contained 4 bases not matched to a gene. Germline CDR1 reads MDHEN; CDR2 reads SYDVKM. CDR3 size: 13 residues. The CDR3 is CASKSGQGYEQYF. The CDR3 coding sequence is TGTGCCAGCAAGTCGGGACAGGGCTACGAGCAGTACTTC.

CDR3 sequence (DNA): TGTGCCAGCAGTAGAACGATCTCTGGAAACACCATATATTTT. This translates into CASSRTISGNTIYF. The chain links TRBV27 to TRBJ1-3, with unresolved D. The germline V and J ends were trimmed by 5 bases and 0 bases, with 8 bases remaining between them. The CDR3 has 14 amino acids. Germline V gives CDR1 MNHEY, CDR2 SMNVEV (reference sequence).

This chain links TRBV20-1 with TRBJ2-1; 11 bases are shared with TRBD1. CDR3 length: 14 amino acids. Per the germline V gene, CDR1 is DFQATT and CDR2 is SNEGSKA (reference sequence). The trim removed 5 bases at V and 8 bases at J, leaving 8 bases unmatched. In DNA form, the CDR3 reads TGCAGTGCTGACACCGGGACAGGGGGGGATGAGCAGTTCTTC. Protein: CSADTGTGGDEQFF.

The chain is built from TRBV29-1 and TRBJ1-2; TRBD1 agrees at 10 bases. The CDR3 has 16 residues. Trimming removed 5 bases from V and 1 base from J; junction bases left unmatched: 10. The germline CDR1 and CDR2 sequences are SQVTM and ANQGSEA. The CDR3 bases are TGCAGCGTTCTCGTCCTTGGACAGGGGGTTAACTATGGCTACACCTTC. Its translation is CSVLVLGQGVNYGYTF.

The table lists this clonotype with many counts. This chain joins TRBV10-3 and TRBJ2-5; 7 bases agree with TRBD1. CDR3 length: 14 residues. Germline trimming cut 4 bases from V and 5 bases from J; bases unmatched to any gene: 7. CDR1 and CDR2 from the germline V gene are ENHRY and SYGVKD. CDR3 residues: CAISGTGGWETQYF. The DNA of the CDR3 is TGTGCCATCAGTGGGACAGGAGGTTGGGAGACCCAGTACTTC.

There are a few counts of this clonotype. The chain carries TRBV7-8 and TRBJ2-5; D uncertain. This CDR3 has 13 amino acids. Trimming cost V 2 bases and J 7 bases, with 11 bases left between them. Germline lookup yields CDR1 SGHVS and CDR2 FQNEAQ. CDR3 in amino acids: CASSLTDDGTQYF. DNA of the CDR3: TGTGCCAGCAGCTTAACGGACGATGGGACCCAGTACTTC.

V is TRBV29-1 and J is TRBJ2-2, with TRBD2 as a possible D gene (5 bases). This CDR3 is built from 13 residues. Trimming left V 5 bases short and J 8 bases short, with 15 bases between. CDR1 is SQVTM and CDR2 is ANQGSEA in the germline V gene. In DNA, the CDR3 is TGCAGCGTTATCGGGGAGTCTGAGGGGGAGCTGTTTTTT. Amino acids: CSVIGESEGELFF.

This clonotype has only a few counts. This CDR3 is CSASPDSKVEYEQYF. For the CDR3, the DNA is TGCAGTGCCTCCCCAGACAGTAAAGTGGAGTACGAGCAGTACTTC. V usage is TRBV20-1 and J usage is TRBJ2-7, with D maybe TRBD1 (5 bases). V dropped 6 bases and J dropped 4 bases, with 22 bases sitting between them. The CDR3 is 15 amino acids. Germline V gives CDR1 DFQATT, CDR2 SNEGSKA (reference sequence).

This clonotype was recorded at least ten times. The chain links TRBV6-5 to TRBJ2-1; 7 positions match TRBD2. The CDR3 is 17 residues long. Germline loops: CDR1 MNHEY, CDR2 SVGAGI. V lost 0 bases, J lost 9 bases, and 14 bases stayed unmatched. DNA for the CDR3: TGTGCCAGCAGTTACTCGTCACGGGGAGGGCGACGGACTGAGCAGTTCTTC. It specifies CASSYSSRGGRRTEQFF.

The CDR3 DNA reads as TGTGCCAGCAGCTTAAATCAGGTGGGGCTTGAAGCTTTCTTT. This translates into CASSLNQVGLEAFF. The genes are TRBV11-2 and TRBJ1-1, with D maybe TRBD1 (5 bases). Germline values: CDR1 SGHAT, CDR2 FQNNGV. The CDR3 length is 14 residues. The ends were cut back, 2 bases at V and 7 bases at J, with 14 bases in the middle.

The genes are TRBV5-1 and TRBJ2-5; tentative D call: TRBD2 (7 bases). The germline V and J ends were trimmed by 4 bases and 5 bases, with 21 bases remaining between them. This CDR3 has 16 residues. CDR1 SGHRS and CDR2 YFSETQ come from the germline V gene. CDR3 amino acids: CASSGGASASGETQYF. The CDR3 bases are TGCGCCAGCAGCGGGGGGGCTAGCGCCTCAGGGGAGACCCAGTACTTC.